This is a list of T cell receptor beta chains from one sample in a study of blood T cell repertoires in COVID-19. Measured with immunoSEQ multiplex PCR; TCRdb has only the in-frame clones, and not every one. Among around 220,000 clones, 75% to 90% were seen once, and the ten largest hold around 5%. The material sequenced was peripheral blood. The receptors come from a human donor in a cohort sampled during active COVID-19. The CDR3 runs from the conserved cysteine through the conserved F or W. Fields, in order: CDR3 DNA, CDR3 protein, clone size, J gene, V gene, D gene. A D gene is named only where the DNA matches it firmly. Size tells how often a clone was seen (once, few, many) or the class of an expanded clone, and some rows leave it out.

CDR3nt: TGTGCCAGCAGTGATCCAGCGGGAGAAGATACGCAGTATTTT
CDR3aa: CASSDPAGEDTQYF
abundance: NA
j_gene: TRBJ2-3
v_gene: TRBV2
d_gene: TRBD2

CDR3nt: TGCGCCAGCACCCTGGGAGGGGACAGGATCTTC
CDR3aa: CASTLGGDRIF
abundance: once
j_gene: TRBJ2-7
v_gene: TRBV5-1
d_gene: NA

CDR3nt: TGCGCCAGCAGTCTAGGTCCTGAGCAGTTCTTC
CDR3aa: CASSLGPEQFF
abundance: NA
j_gene: TRBJ2-1
v_gene: TRBV4-3
d_gene: NA

CDR3nt: TGTGCCAGCAGTTTGGGGCCACTAGCGGGAGGTTTCTACGAGCAGTACTTC
CDR3aa: CASSLGPLAGGFYEQYF
abundance: NA
j_gene: TRBJ2-7
v_gene: TRBV28
d_gene: TRBD2

CDR3nt: TGCGCCAGCAGCCAAGTCGTCACTAGCGGGAGCGAAGGTGAGCAGTTCTTC
CDR3aa: CASSQVVTSGSEGEQFF
abundance: NA
j_gene: TRBJ2-1
v_gene: TRBV4-1
d_gene: TRBD2

CDR3nt: TGTGCCAGCAGTTTAACGGGGTATCAGCCCCAGCATTTT
CDR3aa: CASSLTGYQPQHF
abundance: NA
j_gene: TRBJ1-5
v_gene: TRBV28
d_gene: NA

CDR3nt: TGTGCCAGCAGCCAAGTTTCACAGGGGGCGGAAGGCTACACCTTC
CDR3aa: CASSQVSQGAEGYTF
abundance: NA
j_gene: TRBJ1-2
v_gene: TRBV3-1/TRBV3-2
d_gene: TRBD1

CDR3nt: TGTGCCAGCAGTTCCGACTCCTCGAACACCGGGGAGCTGTTTTTT
CDR3aa: CASSSDSSNTGELFF
abundance: NA
j_gene: TRBJ2-2
v_gene: TRBV7-3
d_gene: NA

CDR3nt: TGTGCCAGCAGTTACGAGGAGGGGCGAACCGGGGAGCTGTTTTTT
CDR3aa: CASSYEEGRTGELFF
abundance: many
j_gene: TRBJ2-2
v_gene: TRBV6-5
d_gene: NA

CDR3nt: TGTGCCAGCAGCTTGGCAGGGGAGGGCTATGGCTACACCTTC
CDR3aa: CASSLAGEGYGYTF
abundance: NA
j_gene: TRBJ1-2
v_gene: TRBV7-8
d_gene: NA

CDR3nt: TGTGCCAGCAGTTCGGACAGGGTGGGGGCAGATACGCAGTATTTT
CDR3aa: CASSSDRVGADTQYF
abundance: NA
j_gene: TRBJ2-3
v_gene: TRBV6-6
d_gene: TRBD1

CDR3nt: TGTGCCAGCAGTTTGGGGAGAAATCAGCCCCAGCATTTT
CDR3aa: CASSLGRNQPQHF
abundance: NA
j_gene: TRBJ1-5
v_gene: TRBV27
d_gene: NA

CDR3nt: TGCGCCAGCAGCTCCCAACCGAGGGTGACAGGGGCTTGGAACTACGAGCAGTACTTC
CDR3aa: CASSSQPRVTGAWNYEQYF
abundance: NA
j_gene: TRBJ2-7
v_gene: TRBV5-1
d_gene: TRBD1

CDR3nt: TGTGCCAGCAGCCTACTAGCGGGAGTGGGAGAGCAGTACTTC
CDR3aa: CASSLLAGVGEQYF
abundance: few
j_gene: TRBJ2-7
v_gene: TRBV6-4
d_gene: TRBD2

CDR3nt: TGCGCCAGCAGCTTGGGGGGCCTGCAGACAGATACGCAGTATTTT
CDR3aa: CASSLGGLQTDTQYF
abundance: NA
j_gene: TRBJ2-3
v_gene: TRBV5-1
d_gene: NA

CDR3nt: TGTGCCAGCAGCCAAGGGTTCCAACACCCCTATAATTCACCCCTCCACTTT
CDR3aa: CASSQGFQHPYNSPLHF
abundance: NA
j_gene: TRBJ1-6
v_gene: TRBV3-1/TRBV3-2
d_gene: NA

CDR3nt: TGTGCCAGCAGCAAATCCCTCTTCTCGGCGGGAGGCCCCCTCGTCGAGCAGTACTTC
CDR3aa: CASSKSLFSAGGPLVEQYF
abundance: NA
j_gene: TRBJ2-7
v_gene: TRBV21-1
d_gene: NA

CDR3nt: TGTGCCAGCAGCGGGCAGGGTATCAACTATGGCTACACCTTC
CDR3aa: CASSGQGINYGYTF
abundance: NA
j_gene: TRBJ1-2
v_gene: TRBV7-9
d_gene: NA

CDR3nt: TGTGCCAGCAGTTCATCCGGGACTAGCGGGAGGAAGTCGTACGAGCAGTACTTC
CDR3aa: CASSSSGTSGRKSYEQYF
abundance: NA
j_gene: TRBJ2-7
v_gene: TRBV28
d_gene: TRBD2